Below, 19 T cell receptor beta chains from the same sample are listed, as sequenced in a study of T cell responses to AZD1222 COVID-19 vaccine. Method: immunoSEQ multiplex PCR; TCRdb's copy keeps in-frame clones and lacks some. This table has roughly 140,000 clones, approximately 90% appearing once. The sample here was peripheral blood, taken on day 0 of MenACWY control vaccination. The receptors were sampled from an adult in good health.

V gene TRBV14 combines with J gene TRBJ2-2; 7 bases are a match to TRBD2. The CDR3 is 14 amino acids. The ends lost 7 bases at V and 3 bases at J; junction bases unmatched: 5. Looked up from germline, CDR1 is SGHDN and CDR2 is FVKESK. The CDR3 protein is CASKAGTYTGELFF. The CDR3 DNA sequence: TGTGCCAGCAAAGCGGGAACTTACACCGGGGAGCTGTTTTTT.

This chain connects TRBV12-3 or TRBV12-4 to TRBJ1-2, with D hard to call. The ends were cut back, 2 bases at V and 8 bases at J, with 9 bases in the middle. The CDR3 has 12 residues. The DNA of the CDR3 is TGTGCCAGCAGTTTACGATTTTTCGGCTACACCTTC. Translation: CASSLRFFGYTF.

V is TRBV5-6 and J is TRBJ2-3; D is uncertain. Between the trimmed V and J ends, which lost 5 bases and 5 bases, there was a span of 12 bases. The CDR3 is made up of 13 amino acids. Germline V gene lookup returns CDR1 SGHDT and CDR2 YYEEEE. This CDR3 is CASRFRSGDTQYF. Written as DNA, the CDR3 is TGTGCCAGCAGATTCCGCTCTGGAGATACGCAGTATTTT. Full variable domain (missing parts from reference TRBV5-6 and TRBJ2-3): DAGVTQSPTHLIKTRGQQVTLRCSPKSGHDTVSWYQQALGQGPQFIFQYYEEEERQRGNFPDRFSGHQFPNYSSELNVNALLLGDSALYLCASRFRSGDTQYFGPGTRLTVL.

This chain links TRBV6-6 with TRBJ2-1; D ambiguous. This CDR3 has 16 residues. Looked up from germline, CDR1 is MNHNY and CDR2 is SVGAGI (reference sequence). Trimming shortened V by 2 bases and J by 0 bases, and 11 bases separated the two germline ends. The CDR3 loop is CASSYPTPSSYNEQFF. Here the CDR3 DNA reads TGTGCCAGCAGTTACCCGACTCCGTCCTCCTACAATGAGCAGTTCTTC.

The chain carries TRBV7-9 and TRBJ2-1; 13 bases map to TRBD2. V shed 5 bases and J 4 bases; nucleotides not matched to a gene: 2. This CDR3 spans 15 amino acids. Germline-derived CDR1 and CDR2 are SEHNR and FQNEAQ (reference sequence). The CDR3 coding sequence is TGTGCCAGCAGCCGGGGACTAGCGGGATACAATGAGCAGTTCTTC. Amino acids: CASSRGLAGYNEQFF.

V usage is TRBV6-4 and J usage is TRBJ2-1; 8 nucleotides align to TRBD2. J lost 0 bases, V lost 0 bases, and 4 bases had no gene match. Germline V lookup: CDR1 MRHNA, CDR2 SNTAGT. The CDR3 is 17 amino acids. The CDR3 coding sequence is TGTGCCAGCAGTGACTCCGCGGGAGGTAACTCCTACAATGAGCAGTTCTTC. Protein: CASSDSAGGNSYNEQFF.

This clone came up once. J is TRBJ2-7 and V is TRBV27; tentative D call: TRBD1 (6 bases). V was clipped by 8 bases and J by 6 bases, with 23 bases between them. CDR1 MNHEY and CDR2 SMNVEV come from the germline V gene (reference sequence). This CDR3 comprises 15 residues. The CDR3 bases are TGTGCCAGCCGCCTCTCGATGGGGGCACCCCTCGAGCAGTACTTC. Translated: CASRLSMGAPLEQYF.

This clone appeared a single time. The V and J genes are TRBV6-5 and TRBJ1-1; weak D call: TRBD1 (6 bases). The germline V gene has CDR1 MNHEY and CDR2 SVGAGI. Trimming removed 9 bases from V and 5 bases from J, with 16 bases in between. This CDR3 has 13 amino acids. CDR3 nucleotides: TGTGCCAGTTCCCCGGACAGTCGGACTGAAGCTTTCTTT. This encodes CASSPDSRTEAFF.

The V call is TRBV7-3, the J call TRBJ2-2; D remains ambiguous. The CDR3 has 13 amino acids. Per germline, CDR1 SGHTA and CDR2 FQGTGA. The ends were cut back, 2 bases at V and 7 bases at J, with 8 bases in the middle. CDR3 in amino acids: CASSLLGIGELFF. DNA of the CDR3: TGTGCCAGCAGCTTATTAGGTATCGGGGAGCTGTTTTTT.

This sequence joins TRBV5-1 and TRBJ2-1, with no clear D. There are 16 residues in the CDR3. Germline V gives CDR1 SGHRS, CDR2 YFSETQ. Trimming removed 3 bases at V and 3 bases at J, with 16 bases between. The CDR3 region is CASSSDGPRNYNEQFF. The CDR3 DNA sequence: TGCGCCAGCAGCTCCGACGGCCCTCGGAACTACAATGAGCAGTTCTTC.

This chain connects TRBV5-5 to TRBJ1-2; unclear D gene. Germline assignment: CDR1 SGHKS and CDR2 YYEKEE (reference sequence). The CDR3 is 14 amino acids. V lost 0 bases to trimming and J lost 4 bases, with 10 bases between them. This chain's CDR3 is CASSLGSILYGYTF. DNA for the CDR3: TGTGCCAGCAGCTTGGGGAGCATCCTCTATGGCTACACCTTC.

The CDR3 coding sequence is TGTGCCAGCAGGCCTGGACAGGAGGGGGAGCAGTACTTC. Translation: CASRPGQEGEQYF. V and J are TRBV7-2 and TRBJ2-7, with D perhaps matching TRBD1 (7 bases). The V end was cut by 6 bases, the J end by 7 bases, with 16 bases between. CDR1 and CDR2 from the germline V gene are SGHTA and FQGNSA. The CDR3 is 13 amino acids.

The chain carries TRBV7-9 and TRBJ1-3; D gene ambiguous. Trimming left V 3 bases short and J 7 bases short, with 10 bases between. This CDR3 is built from 13 residues. Germline CDR1 SEHNR, CDR2 FQNEAQ (reference sequence). The CDR3 region is CASSLGSRNTIYF. The CDR3 nucleotides read TGTGCCAGCAGCTTGGGCAGTCGGAACACCATATATTTT.

The gene calls are TRBV10-3 and TRBJ1-5; D ambiguous. The CDR3 covers 15 residues. Germline CDR1 is ENHRY and CDR2 is SYGVKD. V lost 2 bases and J 1 base, leaving 9 bases between the germline ends. This CDR3 reads CAISEVSGSNQPQHF. The CDR3 coding sequence is TGTGCCATCAGTGAGGTTTCGGGGAGCAATCAGCCCCAGCATTTT.

The genes are TRBV18 and TRBJ2-7; D is tentatively TRBD1 or TRBD2 (5 bases each). V was shortened by 1 base and J by 8 bases, with 21 bases between the two germline ends. CDR3 length: 16 residues. CDR1 and CDR2 from the germline V gene are KGHSH and LQKENI. The chain's CDR3 is CASSPLQDRGPEKQYF. The DNA of the CDR3 is TGTGCCAGCTCACCACTCCAAGATCGGGGACCCGAGAAGCAGTACTTC.

The chain employs TRBV6-5 and TRBJ2-5; 11 nucleotides agree with TRBD2. The CDR3 covers 16 residues. Germline V gene sequence: CDR1 MNHEY, CDR2 SVGAGI. The ends lost 3 bases at V and 2 bases at J; junction bases unmatched: 5. CDR3 DNA sequence: TGTGCCAGCAGTTATCGAAGGACTAGCGGGCAAGAGACCCAGTACTTC. The encoded protein is CASSYRRTSGQETQYF.

The rearrangement links TRBV6-6 to TRBJ2-5; D is possibly TRBD2 (7 bases). The germline V gene has CDR1 MNHNY and CDR2 SVGAGI (reference sequence). Trimming left V 6 bases short and J 4 bases short, with 18 bases between. This CDR3 is 15 amino acids long. The CDR3 nucleotides are TGTGCCAGCAGCCCCCTTCGGGGGGCCGGAGAGACCCAGTACTTC. Translation: CASSPLRGAGETQYF.

The chain links TRBV4-3 to TRBJ2-1; 9 nucleotides match TRBD2. After removal of 1 base from V and 8 bases from J, the junction contained 9 bases not matched to a gene. Germline V CDR1 and CDR2: LGHNA, YSLEER. The CDR3 sequence is 16 residues long. CDR3 protein: CASSQAPAGGRDEQFF. As DNA, the CDR3 is TGCGCCAGCAGCCAAGCACCAGCGGGGGGTCGCGATGAGCAGTTCTTC.

The gene calls are TRBV29-1 and TRBJ1-1; D possibly corresponds to TRBD1 (6 bases). Germline lookup yields CDR1 SQVTM and CDR2 ANQGSEA. The CDR3 length is 11 residues. The CDR3 is CSYQGTREAFF. CDR3 nucleotides: TGCAGTTACCAGGGGACACGTGAAGCTTTCTTT.